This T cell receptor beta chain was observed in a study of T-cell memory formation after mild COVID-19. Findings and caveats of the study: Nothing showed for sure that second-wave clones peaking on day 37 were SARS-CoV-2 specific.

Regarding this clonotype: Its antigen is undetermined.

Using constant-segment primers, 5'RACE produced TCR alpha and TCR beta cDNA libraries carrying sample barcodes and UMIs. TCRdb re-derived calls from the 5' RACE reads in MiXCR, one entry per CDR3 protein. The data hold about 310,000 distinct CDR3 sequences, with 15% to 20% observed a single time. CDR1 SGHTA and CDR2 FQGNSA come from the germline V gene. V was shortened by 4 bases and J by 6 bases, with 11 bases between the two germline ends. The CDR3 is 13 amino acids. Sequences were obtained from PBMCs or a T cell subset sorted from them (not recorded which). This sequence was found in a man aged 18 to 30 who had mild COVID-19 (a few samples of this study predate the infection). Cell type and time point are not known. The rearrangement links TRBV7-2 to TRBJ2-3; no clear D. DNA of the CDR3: TGTGCCAGCAGCTCTGTAGAGAGGGATACGCAGTATTTT. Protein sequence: CASSSVERDTQYF.